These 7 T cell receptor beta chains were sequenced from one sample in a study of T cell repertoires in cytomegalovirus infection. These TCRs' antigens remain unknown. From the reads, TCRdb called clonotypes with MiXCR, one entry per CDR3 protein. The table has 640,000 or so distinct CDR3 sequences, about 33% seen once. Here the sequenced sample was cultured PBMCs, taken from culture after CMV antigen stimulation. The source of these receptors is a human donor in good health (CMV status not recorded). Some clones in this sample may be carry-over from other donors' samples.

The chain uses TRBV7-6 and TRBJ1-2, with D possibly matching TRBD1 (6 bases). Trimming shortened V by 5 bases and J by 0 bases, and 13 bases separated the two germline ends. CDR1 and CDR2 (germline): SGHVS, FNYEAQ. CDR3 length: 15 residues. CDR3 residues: CASSGGRNANYGYTF. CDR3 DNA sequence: TGTGCCAGCAGCGGGGGGCGGAACGCTAACTATGGCTACACCTTC.

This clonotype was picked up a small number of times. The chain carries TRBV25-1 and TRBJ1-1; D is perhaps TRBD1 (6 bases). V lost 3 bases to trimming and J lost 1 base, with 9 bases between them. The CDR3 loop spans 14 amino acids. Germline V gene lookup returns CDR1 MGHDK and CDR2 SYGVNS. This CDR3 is CASSDPTGNTEAFF. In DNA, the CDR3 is TGTGCCAGCAGTGATCCGACAGGGAACACTGAAGCTTTCTTT.

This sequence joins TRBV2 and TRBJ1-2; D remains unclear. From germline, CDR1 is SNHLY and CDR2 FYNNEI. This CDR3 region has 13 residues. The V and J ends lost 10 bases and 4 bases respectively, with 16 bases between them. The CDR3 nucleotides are TGTGCCACCTCACCCCATGGCGGCTATGGCTACACCTTC. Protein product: CATSPHGGYGYTF. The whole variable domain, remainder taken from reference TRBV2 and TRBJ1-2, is EPEVTQTPSHQVTQMGQEVILRCVPISNHLYFYWYRQILGQKVEFLVSFYNNEISEKSEIFDDQFSVERPDGSNFTLKIRSTKLEDSAMYFCATSPHGGYGYTFGSGTRLTVV.

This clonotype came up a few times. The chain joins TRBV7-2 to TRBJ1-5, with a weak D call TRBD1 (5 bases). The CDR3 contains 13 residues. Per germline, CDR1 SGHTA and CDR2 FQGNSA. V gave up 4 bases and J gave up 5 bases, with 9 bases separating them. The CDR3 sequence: CASSSRVDQPQHF. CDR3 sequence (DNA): TGTGCCAGCAGCTCCAGGGTTGATCAGCCCCAGCATTTT.

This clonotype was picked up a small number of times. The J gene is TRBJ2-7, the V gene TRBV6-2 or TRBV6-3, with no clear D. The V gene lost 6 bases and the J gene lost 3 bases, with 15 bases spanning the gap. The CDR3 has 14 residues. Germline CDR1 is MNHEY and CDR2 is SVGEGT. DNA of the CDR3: TGTGCCAGCAGGCATAGACTTGCAAACTACGAGCAGTACTTC. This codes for CASRHRLANYEQYF.

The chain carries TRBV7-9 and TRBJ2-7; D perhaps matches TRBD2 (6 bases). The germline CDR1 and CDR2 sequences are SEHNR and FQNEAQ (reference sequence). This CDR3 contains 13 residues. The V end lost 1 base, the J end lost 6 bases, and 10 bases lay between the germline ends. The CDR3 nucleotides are TGTGCCAGCAGCTTAGGGGGGGTCCTCGAGCAGTACTTC. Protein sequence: CASSLGGVLEQYF.

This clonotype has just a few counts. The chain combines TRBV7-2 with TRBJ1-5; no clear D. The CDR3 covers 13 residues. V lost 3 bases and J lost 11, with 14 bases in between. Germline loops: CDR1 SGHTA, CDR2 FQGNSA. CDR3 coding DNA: TGTGCCAGCAGCTTTCACCAGGACGGGGCCCAGCATTTT. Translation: CASSFHQDGAQHF. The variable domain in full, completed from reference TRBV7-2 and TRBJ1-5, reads GAGVSQSPSNKVTEKGKDVELRCDPISGHTALYWYRQSLGQGLEFLIYFQGNSAPDKSGLPSDRFSAERTGGSVSTLTIQRTQQEDSAVYLCASSFHQDGAQHFGDGTRLSIL.